This T cell receptor beta chain was profiled in a study of CD8+ T cells in alopecia areata. Study-wide results and limits: Numerous clones, expanded in lesions, remained in scalp and blood during tofacitinib.

The V gene end was trimmed by 6 bases and the J gene end by 2 bases; junction bases not matched to a gene: 11. The CDR3 sequence is 16 residues long. Germline loops: CDR1 MNHEY, CDR2 SMNVEV (reference sequence). Extracted RNA was reverse transcribed into cDNA, the sequencing template. TCRdb keeps only in-frame clones here, not all; method: immunoSEQ multiplex PCR. The sample holds 80,000 to 95,000 clones; around 47% are singletons and the top ten take roughly 18%. Specified treatment: oral pan-JAK inhibitor, 5-10 mg twice daily. For this clone: As yet, its antigen is unknown.

Sequencing used CD8+ T cells sorted from blood, obtained at week 24, from a patient treated with tofacitinib. The TCR sequence derives from a human donor with alopecia areata. The V call is TRBV27, the J call TRBJ2-7; TRBD2 matches 9 bases. The DNA for the CDR3 is TGTGCCAGCAGACCCACGGGAGCGGGAGGCCCCTACGAGCAGTACTTC. Translation gives CASRPTGAGGPYEQYF.